These 2 T cell receptor beta chains were all obtained from the same sample, sequenced in a study of Ad26.COV2.S vaccination and SARS-CoV-2 variants. Treatment meaning: around 19 received Ad26.COV2.S at low or high dose, single or two shots; 5 received placebo; per-sample allocation not given. Specimen acquisition occurred on day 63 following the initial vaccine or placebo injection. Method: immunoSEQ multiplex PCR; TCRdb's copy keeps in-frame clones and lacks some. Of 300,000 to 350,000 clones listed, almost 90% are singletons. Sequenced material: peripheral blood, taken in a trial of Ad26.COV2.S vaccine versus placebo. Receptors originate from a person between 18 and 65 years old who received the Ad26.COV2.S COVID-19 vaccine or a placebo.

This sequence joins TRBV29-1 and TRBJ2-1, with 7 bases that match TRBD1. This CDR3 region has 14 residues. V gave up 5 bases and J gave up 1 base; unmatched junction bases: 5. The germline V gene has CDR1 SQVTM and CDR2 ANQGSEA. The CDR3 nucleotides read TGCAGCGTTACCGGGACAGTATCCTACAATGAGCAGTTCTTC. Translated, it gives CSVTGTVSYNEQFF.

This chain uses TRBV7-2 with TRBJ2-1; weak D call: TRBD2 (5 bases). The CDR3 spans 13 residues. Between the trimmed V and J ends, which lost 3 bases and 7 bases, there was a span of 10 bases. Germline values: CDR1 SGHTA, CDR2 FQGNSA. In DNA form, the CDR3 reads TGTGCCAGCAGCTTTATAGAGGGAAATGAGCAGTTCTTC. This encodes CASSFIEGNEQFF.